This T cell receptor beta chain was recovered during a study of cytomegalovirus exposure and HLA in healthy donors (dated by TCRdb to 2016 to 2017). Turning to the overall study: An earlier analysis of roughly 500 of the donors reported more than 250 Gb of sequence data and 117 million unique TCR beta sequences from about 200 million T cells. Approximately 310 gigabases of sequencing data and approximately 85 million unique TCR sequences were included in an early release covering 500 to 750 HLA-typed donors. Of the roughly 400 genotyped donors, approximately 83% fell in the genetic ancestry cluster associated with self-reported Caucasian donors. The study aimed to test whether cataloging public T cell receptors could reveal signatures of past pathogen exposure. The study profiled the T cell repertoires of approximately 700 subjects by immunosequencing and related them to cytomegalovirus serostatus. Besides the first cohort of 500 to 700 subjects, a separate validation cohort made up of around 120 different subjects was used. To predict cytomegalovirus infection status, the study brought together high-throughput TCR immunosequencing, statistical association of individual TCRs with disease status, and machine learning. A later analysis re-analyzed previously published TCR beta repertoires from 660 or so donors and added high-resolution HLA genotyping to study TCR occurrence patterns. In the later analysis, no new phenotypic data were used to find candidate immune exposures; instead, reliance was placed on TCR beta sequences and their occurrence across donors. To decide whether each TCR beta V gene segment behaved as functional or pseudogenic, an earlier analysis of approximately 590 of the donors relied on high-throughput TCR beta sequencing. Alongside the repertoire data, information on donor age, sex, ethnicity and CMV serostatus was compiled. A later genetic analysis took genome-wide SNP genotypes for about three fifths of the roughly 670 donors and used that subset as a discovery cohort. All discovery cohort repertoires had been generated on a single sequencing platform. HLA typing included class I and class II loci at four-digit resolution. The number of donors typed differed by locus, with roughly 620-640 for A, B, C, DRB1 and DQB1, roughly 520 for DQA1, nearly 610 for DPA1, and about 450 for DPB1. Because of strong linkage in the cohort, roughly five DR-DQ haplotypes were treated as single units for association and clustering. Among some 410 genotyped donors of the cohort, an average of around 240,000 unique TCR beta nucleotide sequences were sequenced per donor, 15% to 20% of them non-productive. Study-wide findings and limitations: Because counts were too low, about 17 rarely observed V segments, including chromosome 9 orphons, were excluded from the earlier analysis of under 650 of the donors. The study gave a list of roughly 150 TCR beta chains associated with cytomegalovirus. In an earlier analysis of fewer than 750 of the donors, most TCR beta V segments were observed in productive rearrangements about 90% or about 30% of the time, broadly matching IMGT annotations. Most TCR sequences were seen in very few donors, while some public TCRs were found in many individuals. Three of the identified cytomegalovirus-associated TCR beta chains were confirmed in vitro to be specific for cytomegalovirus antigens. The only immune exposure information available for the cohort was CMV serostatus. In a later analysis, TCR association rates were found to vary across HLA loci, with the most associated TCRs seen for DRB1 alleles and the fewest for HLA-C alleles. V-gene and J-gene trimming of TCR beta chains was associated with a missense DCLRE1C variant in a later genetic analysis, and the association was replicated in an independent cohort. Strong co-occurrence of HLA alleles, especially DR and DQ, made assigning TCR associations to individual alleles difficult. In a later analysis, about 17,000 TCR beta sequences were associated with specific HLA alleles at a false discovery rate of 0.05. A further reported finding was that TCR beta sequences accurately predicted the HLA-A and HLA-B alleles for most subjects in the first cohort. This cohort had only TCR beta chains sequenced, and the lack of alpha or paired-chain data limited which features could be detected. Compared with equally common non-associated chains, HLA-associated TCR beta chains in a later analysis were more clonally expanded and had lower generation probabilities. According to a later analysis, most CMV-associated TCR beta chains appeared to be HLA-restricted, and the HLA associations seemed to be driven largely by CMV exposure. HLA typing was unavailable for some donors at each locus, so association tests used only the typed subset. A cluster of highly shared sequence variants was judged likely to be a technical artifact of the sequencing pipeline. Roughly uniform sequencing depth across donors was assumed in presence/absence analyses, although this assumption may not hold. Correlated functional status among segregating V segments might be attributable to linkage disequilibrium, but an unknown experimental factor could not be ruled out. The classifier was reported to diagnose cytomegalovirus status with high specificity and sensitivity in both the original and validation cohorts. Compared with the roughly 720-donor mean, donors in an Asian-associated ancestry cluster had fewer N-insertions in productive TCRs, according to a later genetic analysis. A later analysis reported that several top co-occurrence clusters appeared linked to parvovirus B19, influenza, CMV and Epstein-Barr virus. Some IMGT-functional V segments, including TRBV6-2 and TRBV6-3, could not be distinguished by the 87-base-pair reads and were therefore excluded. The authors suggested that the approach could potentially be generalized to other disease states and immunological phenotypes.

For this chain, trimming is 5 bases at the V end and 7 bases at the J end, and the number of junction bases without a gene match is 11. Via the germline V gene (reference sequence), CDR1 is SGHNT and CDR2 YYREEE. The CDR3 spans 14 residues, from the cysteine through the phenylalanine. The entry retains the CDR3 DNA only, 42 bases that are in frame from base 1. Library preparation employed the immunoSEQ multiplex PCR assay. For the multiplex PCR, a mixture combining 60 forward primers for TCR Vbeta segments and 13 reverse primers for TCR Jbeta segments was used. The CDR3 region of rearranged TCR beta genes was amplified from genomic DNA by a multiplex PCR assay. On the Illumina HiSeq System, the amplified TCR beta libraries were sequenced as 87-base-pair reads. The authors processed their data as follows. Across the roughly 600 repertoires, a later analysis counted approximately 75 million unique TCR beta chains, 8.5 million to 12 million of which were shared by at least two donors. To remove PCR and sequencing errors, raw reads were error-corrected and collapsed into unique sequences using a nearest-neighbor algorithm that merged closely related sequences. Alignment of CDR3 sequences to IMGT reference sequences was used to assign V, D and J gene segments. For a sequence to be retained, a match of at least six nucleotides to both a V gene segment and a J gene segment was required. A rearrangement counted as productive if the CDR3 had no stop codons and remained in frame with V and J, and every other rearrangement counted as non-productive. CDR3 was defined by IMGT convention, running from the second conserved V-encoded cysteine to the conserved J-encoded phenylalanine. The earlier analysis of 500 to 750 of the donors excluded any sequence lacking an unambiguous match to a single V gene segment. In an earlier analysis of several hundred of the donors, V segments were called functional above 56.7% productive rearrangements and were called segregating when the between-donor standard deviation exceeded 5%. A statistical classification framework was developed to diagnose cytomegalovirus status using the catalog of TCR beta chain sequences. In a later analysis, TCR nucleotide sequences were compared against IMGT/GENE-DB human TR gene sequences so that V and J genes could be assigned. The TCRdist pipeline was used in a later analysis to assign CDR3 sequences and most-parsimonious VDJ recombination scenarios. In a later analysis, each TCR beta chain was defined by its CDR3 amino acid sequence together with its V-gene family, and reads lacking a unique V-gene family were excluded. As a way to deal with suspected cross-contamination and a sequencing artifact, a later analysis dropped approximately 590 nucleotide sequences that were highly shared and had low generation probability. A later analysis calculated a clonal expansion index for each public chain from normalized within-repertoire ranks of inferred template counts. In a later analysis, generation probabilities were computed with a VDJ recombination model fitted to out-of-frame rearrangements, and the resulting probabilities were checked against IGoR. A later analysis scored TCR-TCR, TCR-HLA and TCR-CMV co-occurrence with hypergeometric tests, applying a repertoire-size bias correction to TCR pairs. A later analysis estimated false discovery rates by permuting HLA or CMV assignments 20 times. In a later analysis, co-occurring TCRs were grouped using DBSCAN, and TCRdist sequence similarity was added for clustering within HLA-allele-positive subsets. Repertoires with fewer than 30,000 or more than 120,000 public chains, plus five repertoires with anomalous nucleotide sharing, were excluded from co-occurrence clustering. TCRdb obtained this table from immuneACCESS and retained in-frame rearrangements with V and J assigned. These tables miss some clones; where compared with another copy, unresolved V genes account for less than half of the shortfall, and the remainder is unexplained. V and J calls and clone size follow that table, whereas D and trimming were derived from the DNA. The sample's table lists a count of roughly 42,000 clones. The leading ten clones occupy 1% to 1.5% of the sample.

In the case of this clone: No antigen is known for it.

The cohort comprised more than 550 healthy bone marrow donors. At the time of sampling, all cohort members were nominally healthy, though unrecorded immune exposures were likely present. The donor tested CMV seronegative, placing the donor among the 350 or so seronegative members of the cohort. A peripheral blood sample was collected from each donor, and TCR beta sequencing was performed on peripheral blood mononuclear cells. Genomic DNA extraction from the blood cell samples was performed with the Qiagen DNeasy Blood Extraction Kit. The rearrangement joined TRBV5-4 to TRBJ2-7; 8 bases in between match TRBD1. The TCR sequence derives from a man younger than 45 in good health and CMV-seronegative. Sequencing input: PBMCs. The sequenced DNA: TGTGCCAGCAGGTACCAGGACAGGGTAGGGGAGCAGTACTTC. It translates as CASRYQDRVGEQYF. Supplemented by the reference TRBV5-4 and TRBJ2-7 proteins around the CDR3, the complete variable domain is ETGVTQSPTHLIKTRGQQVTLRCSSQSGHNTVSWYQQALGQGPQFIFQYYREEENGRGNFPPRFSGLQFPNYSSELNVNALELDDSALYLCASRYQDRVGEQYFGPGTRLTVT.